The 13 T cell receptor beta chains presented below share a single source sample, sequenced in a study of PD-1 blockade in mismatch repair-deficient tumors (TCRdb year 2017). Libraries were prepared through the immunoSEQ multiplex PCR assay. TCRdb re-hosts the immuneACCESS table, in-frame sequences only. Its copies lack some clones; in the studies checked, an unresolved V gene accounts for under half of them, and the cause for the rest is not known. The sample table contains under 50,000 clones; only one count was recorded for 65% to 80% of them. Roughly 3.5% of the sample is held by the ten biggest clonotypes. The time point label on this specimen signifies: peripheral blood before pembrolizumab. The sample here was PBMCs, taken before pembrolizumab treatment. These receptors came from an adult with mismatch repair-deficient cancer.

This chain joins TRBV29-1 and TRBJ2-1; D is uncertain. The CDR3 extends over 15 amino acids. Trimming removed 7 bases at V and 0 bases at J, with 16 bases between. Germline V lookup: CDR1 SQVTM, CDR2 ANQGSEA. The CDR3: CSGSGGRRSYNEQFF. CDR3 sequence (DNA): TGCAGCGGCTCCGGTGGAAGACGCTCCTACAATGAGCAGTTCTTC.

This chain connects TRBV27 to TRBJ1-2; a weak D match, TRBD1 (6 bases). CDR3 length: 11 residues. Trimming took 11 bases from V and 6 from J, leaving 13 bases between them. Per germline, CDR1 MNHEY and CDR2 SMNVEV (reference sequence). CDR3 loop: CAPEGENGYTF. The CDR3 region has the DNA TGTGCCCCCGAGGGGGAGAATGGCTACACCTTC.

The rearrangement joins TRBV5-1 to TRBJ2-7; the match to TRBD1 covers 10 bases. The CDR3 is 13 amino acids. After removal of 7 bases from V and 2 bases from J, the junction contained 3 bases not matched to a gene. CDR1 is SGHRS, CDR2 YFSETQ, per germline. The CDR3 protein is CASRGTGAYEQYF. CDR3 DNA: TGCGCCAGCCGTGGGACAGGGGCCTACGAGCAGTACTTC.

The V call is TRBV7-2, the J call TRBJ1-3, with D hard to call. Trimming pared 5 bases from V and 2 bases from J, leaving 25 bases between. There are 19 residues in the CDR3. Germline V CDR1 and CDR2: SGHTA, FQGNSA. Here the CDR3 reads CASSGPREGISGPGNTIYF. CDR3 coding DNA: TGTGCCAGCAGCGGCCCCCGAGAGGGTATAAGCGGCCCTGGAAACACCATATATTTT.

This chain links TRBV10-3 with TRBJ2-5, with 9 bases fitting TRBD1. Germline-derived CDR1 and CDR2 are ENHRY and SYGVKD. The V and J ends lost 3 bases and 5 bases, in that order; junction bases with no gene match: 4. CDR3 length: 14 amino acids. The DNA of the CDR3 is TGTGCCATCAGTGACGGACAGGGGCGGGAGACCCAGTACTTC. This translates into CAISDGQGRETQYF.

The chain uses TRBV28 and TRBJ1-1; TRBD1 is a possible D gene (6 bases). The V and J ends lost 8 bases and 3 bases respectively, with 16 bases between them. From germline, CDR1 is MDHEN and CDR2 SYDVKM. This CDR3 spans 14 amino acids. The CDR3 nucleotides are TGTGCCAGCCGTGTTGAGGGGGGCTACACTGAAGCTTTCTTT. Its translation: CASRVEGGYTEAFF.

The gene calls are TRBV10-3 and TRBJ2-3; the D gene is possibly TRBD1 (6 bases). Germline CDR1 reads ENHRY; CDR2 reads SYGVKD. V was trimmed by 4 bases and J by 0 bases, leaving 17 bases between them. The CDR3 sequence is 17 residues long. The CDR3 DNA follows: TGTGCCATCAGTGCCGGTCTTGGACAGCCGAGCACAGATACGCAGTATTTT. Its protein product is CAISAGLGQPSTDTQYF.

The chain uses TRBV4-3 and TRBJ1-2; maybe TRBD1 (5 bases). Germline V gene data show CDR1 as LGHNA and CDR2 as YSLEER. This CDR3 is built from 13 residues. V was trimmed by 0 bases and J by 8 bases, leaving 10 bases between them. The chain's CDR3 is CASSQEIRDGYTF. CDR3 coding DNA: TGCGCCAGCAGCCAAGAAATTAGGGACGGCTACACCTTC.

CDR3 in DNA: TGTGCCAGTAGTCCAGGGGCAACTAATGAAAAACTGTTTTTT. This gives the protein CASSPGATNEKLFF. The gene calls are TRBV19 and TRBJ1-4; a weak D match, TRBD1 (6 bases). CDR3 size: 14 residues. Trimming left V 5 bases short and J 0 bases short, with 7 bases between. Germline V gene lookup returns CDR1 LNHDA and CDR2 SQIVND (reference sequence). The complete variable domain, with remaining parts taken from reference TRBV19 and TRBJ1-4, reads DGGITQSPKYLFRKEGQNVTLSCEQNLNHDAMYWYRQDPGQGLRLIYYSQIVNDFQKGDIAEGYSVSREKKESFPLTVTSAQKNPTAFYLCASSPGATNEKLFFGSGTQLSVL.

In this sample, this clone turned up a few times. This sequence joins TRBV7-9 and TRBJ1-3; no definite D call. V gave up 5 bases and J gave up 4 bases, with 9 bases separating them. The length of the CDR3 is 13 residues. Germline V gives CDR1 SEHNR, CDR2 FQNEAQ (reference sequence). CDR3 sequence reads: CASSPPKGNTIYF. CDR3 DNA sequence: TGTGCCAGCAGCCCACCCAAGGGAAACACCATATATTTT.

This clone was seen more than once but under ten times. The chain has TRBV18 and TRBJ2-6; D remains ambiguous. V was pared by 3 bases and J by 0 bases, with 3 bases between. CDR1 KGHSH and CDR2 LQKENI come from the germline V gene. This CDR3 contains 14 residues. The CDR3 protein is CASSPGSGANVLTF. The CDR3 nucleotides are TGTGCCAGCTCACCGGGCTCTGGGGCCAACGTCCTGACTTTC.

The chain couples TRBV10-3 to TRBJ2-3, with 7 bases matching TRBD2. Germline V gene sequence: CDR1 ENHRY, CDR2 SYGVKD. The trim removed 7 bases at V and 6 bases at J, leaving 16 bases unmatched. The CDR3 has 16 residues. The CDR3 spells CAIKGTAGRALDTQYF. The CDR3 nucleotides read TGTGCCATCAAGGGGACGGCGGGGAGGGCCCTCGATACGCAGTATTTT.

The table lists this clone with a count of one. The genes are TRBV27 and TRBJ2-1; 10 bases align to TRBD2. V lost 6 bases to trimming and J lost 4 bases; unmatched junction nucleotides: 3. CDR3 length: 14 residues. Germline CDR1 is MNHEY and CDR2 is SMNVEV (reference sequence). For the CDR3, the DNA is TGTGCCAGCAGGTCGGGACTAGCGTACAATGAGCAGTTCTTC. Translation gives CASRSGLAYNEQFF.